The table lists the clone carrying this TCR beta chain with a few counts. These data are taken from a study of T-cell reconstitution after alpha-beta-depleted transplantation in children. Germline assignment: CDR1 MNHEY and CDR2 SVGAGI. Unmatched junction bases numbered 4, after V lost 0 bases and J lost 4 bases. This CDR3 is built from 15 residues. Using unique molecular identifiers, the investigators prepared the TCRbeta library. TCRdb fed the PCR reads into MiXCR, producing one record per CDR3 protein. Among around 530,000 distinct CDR3 sequences listed, 32% were seen once. This TCR came from a human donor who donated a stem cell graft to a child with aplastic anemia. The sequences come from PBMCs from the stem cell graft donor, collected from the stem cell graft. The chain combines TRBV6-5 with TRBJ2-7; 9 nucleotides align to TRBD2. This chain's CDR3 is CASSYSPREGYEQYF. For the CDR3, the DNA is TGTGCCAGCAGTTACTCGCCGCGGGAGGGTTACGAGCAGTACTTC.